This entry concerns a single TCR beta chain. Arm-PCR of CDR3 regions with iRepertoire HTBI primers generated TCR beta libraries. In the original analysis: Detected in the samples were 55 to 65 TRBV and 12 to 15 TRBJ segments. One entry per CDR3 protein results from TCRdb running MiXCR on the multiplex PCR reads. The V and J calls here are based on TCRdb, not the publication. The sample shows 350,000 to 500,000 distinct CDR3 sequences, around 13% of them seen only once. The time point was: newly diagnosed GD, antithyroid drugs for less than 3 months. The authors made the TCR library using RNA they extracted from PBMCs. V trimming: 4 bases; J trimming: 2 bases; junction bases outside the gene matches: 9. This CDR3 has 18 residues. Germline V lookup: CDR1 SGHNT, CDR2 YYREEE (reference sequence). The sample originates from a study of regulatory T cells in long-lasting Graves disease. This same sample was also part of a study on T cells in Graves' hyperthyroidism and ophthalmopathy.

This material consisted of peripheral blood mononuclear cells (PBMCs), taken at new diagnosis, from a patient treated with antithyroid drugs. V gene TRBV5-4 combines with J gene TRBJ2-1, with TRBD2 matching 13 bases. This sequence originates from a woman aged 50 to 65 with Graves disease. CDR3 loop: CASSHPTGTSGTYNEQFF. The CDR3 DNA reads as TGTGCCAGCAGCCACCCCACCGGGACTAGCGGGACCTACAATGAGCAGTTCTTC.